The present TCR beta chain was sequenced within a study of blood T cell repertoires in COVID-19. Study information: PBMCs, B-cell-depleted T cells, or T cells provided the cDNA or gDNA that made up the material.

Germline loops: CDR1 KGHDR, CDR2 SFDVKD. This CDR3 is 15 amino acids long. The ends lost 5 bases at V and 7 bases at J; junction bases unmatched: 8. In the study's own analysis: The assay estimated nucleated cells by amplifying reference gene primers. Repertoires were generated with immunoSEQ multiplex PCR, while TCRdb's copy carries only in-frame clones and drops some. The V and J calls and clone size come from that table; D and trimming were worked out from the DNA. The sample has about 67,000 clones, 86% seen once; the top ten hold around 4.4%. This chain uses TRBV24-1 with TRBJ2-2; 8 bases line up with TRBD2. Input material: peripheral blood. The receptor was derived from a man aged 50-60 years with active COVID-19. The chain's CDR3 is CATSGGGGIVGELFF. The CDR3 nucleotides are TGTGCCACCAGTGGGGGCGGGGGGATCGTCGGGGAGCTGTTTTTT.